These 14 T cell receptor beta chains share one sample of origin, sequenced in a study of blood T cells in healthy people across ages. Sample-barcoded 5' priming and a J-beta primer mix drove a second PCR of roughly 6 to 12 cycles. MiXCR, run by TCRdb on the 5' RACE reads, gives a single entry per CDR3 protein. The sample includes about 680,000 distinct CDR3 sequences, roughly 50% of them seen just once. Sequenced input: blood. These receptor sequences come from a woman aged 60-75 years in good health.

This clonotype was recorded at least ten times. V gene TRBV7-2 combines with J gene TRBJ2-4, with TRBD2 identical over 10 bases. The V gene end was trimmed by 1 base and the J gene end by 5 bases; junction bases not matched to a gene: 8. This CDR3 is 17 amino acids long. Germline lookup yields CDR1 SGHTA and CDR2 FQGNSA. DNA for the CDR3: TGTGCCAGCAGCTTAGTTTCTAGCGGGAGTCAGGAAAACATTCAGTACTTC. Amino acids: CASSLVSSGSQENIQYF.

Remarks on this clonotype: A much bigger clone sits one base away, suggesting this may be a read error. The genes are TRBV6-2 or TRBV6-3 and TRBJ2-3, with no clear D. Germline V gene sequence: CDR1 MNHEY, CDR2 SVGEGT. The CDR3 spans 11 residues. V was cut by 6 bases and J by 9 bases, with 10 bases left in between. CDR3 region: CASSPFGTQYF. CDR3 DNA: TGTGCCAGCAGCCCCTTTGGGACGCAGTATTTT.

This CDR3 is CASSEVTTYNEQFF. The DNA for the CDR3 is TGTGCCAGCAGTGAGGTGACGACGTACAATGAGCAGTTCTTC. The chain joins TRBV6-1 to TRBJ2-1; D unresolved. V was shortened by 3 bases and J by 4 bases, with 10 bases between the two germline ends. The CDR3 is 14 amino acids. From germline, CDR1 is MNHNS and CDR2 SASEGT.

The V call is TRBV13, the J call TRBJ2-4; a weak D match, TRBD2 (6 bases). From germline, CDR1 is PRHDT and CDR2 FYEKMQ (reference sequence). V dropped 2 bases and J dropped 3 bases, with 11 bases sitting between them. This CDR3 is built from 15 residues. The CDR3 region is CASSLRPAGKNIQYF. The CDR3 DNA sequence: TGTGCCAGCAGCTTACGCCCAGCGGGCAAAAACATTCAGTACTTC.

The chain couples TRBV20-1 to TRBJ2-2; D could derive from TRBD1 or TRBD2 (6 bases each). This CDR3 is 16 amino acids long. Germline assignment: CDR1 DFQATT and CDR2 SNEGSKA (reference sequence). V dropped 1 base and J dropped 0 bases, with 12 bases sitting between them. Here the CDR3 reads CSARVGGTTNTGELFF. DNA of the CDR3: TGCAGTGCTAGAGTAGGCGGGACAACGAACACCGGGGAGCTGTTTTTT.

The chain couples TRBV7-9 to TRBJ1-4; D is perhaps TRBD1 (5 bases). The CDR3 extends over 14 amino acids. Germline V CDR1 and CDR2: SEHNR, FQNEAQ (reference sequence). Trimming shortened V by 5 bases and J by 5 bases, and 12 bases separated the two germline ends. CDR3 residues: CASSPGGFNEKLFF. The CDR3 nucleotides are TGTGCCAGCAGCCCGGGGGGGTTCAATGAAAAACTGTTTTTT.

The chain carries TRBV5-1 and TRBJ2-3; tentatively, D is TRBD2 (5 bases). This CDR3 contains 14 residues. The germline V gene encodes CDR1 SGHRS and CDR2 YFSETQ. Between the trimmed V and J ends, which lost 4 bases and 5 bases, there was a span of 14 bases. The CDR3 spells CASSLTILKDTQYF. The DNA for the CDR3 is TGCGCCAGCAGCCTGACTATCCTCAAAGATACGCAGTATTTT. Combining the CDR3 with reference TRBV5-1 and TRBJ2-3 gives the whole variable domain KAGVTQTPRYLIKTRGQQVTLSCSPISGHRSVSWYQQTPGQGLQFLFEYFSETQRNKGNFPGRFSGRQFSNSRSEMNVSTLELGDSALYLCASSLTILKDTQYFGPGTRLTVL.

The chain has TRBV20-1 and TRBJ2-7; unclear D gene. V lost 4 bases, J lost 5 bases, and 15 bases lay in between. Germline V gene sequence: CDR1 DFQATT, CDR2 SNEGSKA (reference sequence). The CDR3 extends over 13 amino acids. DNA of the CDR3: TGCAGTGCTATCCCCCTCGGATATGACGAGCAGTACTTC. It encodes CSAIPLGYDEQYF.

In its sample, this clonotype was seen a few times. The V and J genes are TRBV15 and TRBJ2-1, with D maybe TRBD1 (5 bases). V was clipped by 2 bases and J by 2 bases, with 13 bases between them. CDR1 and CDR2 from the germline V gene are LNHNV and YYDKDF (reference sequence). The CDR3 loop spans 16 amino acids. For the CDR3, the DNA is TGTGCCACCAGCAGAAAGCCCTTGGACACCTACAATGAGCAGTTCTTC. This gives the protein CATSRKPLDTYNEQFF. The full variable domain, completed using reference TRBV15 and TRBJ2-1, is DAMVIQNPRYQVTQFGKPVTLSCSQTLNHNVMYWYQQKSSQAPKLLFHYYDKDFNNEADTPDNFQSRRPNTSFCFLDIRSPGLGDTAMYLCATSRKPLDTYNEQFFGPGTRLTVL.

The CDR3 bases are TGTGCCAGCAGCTTGGAGGGTTCCCTTAACGAAAAACTGTTTTTT. Protein sequence: CASSLEGSLNEKLFF. This chain connects TRBV5-4 to TRBJ1-4; unclear D gene. Germline V lookup: CDR1 SGHNT, CDR2 YYREEE (reference sequence). This CDR3 is 15 amino acids long. Trimming removed 0 bases from V and 8 bases from J, with 14 bases in between.

This clonotype showed up just once. The CDR3 protein is CASSDSSGNNNEQFF. DNA of the CDR3: TGCGCCAGCAGCGACTCTAGCGGAAATAACAATGAGCAGTTCTTC. The gene calls are TRBV5-1 and TRBJ2-1, with 7 bases fitting TRBD2. Looked up from germline, CDR1 is SGHRS and CDR2 is YFSETQ. V lost 4 bases to trimming and J lost 5 bases; unmatched junction nucleotides: 9. This CDR3 has 15 residues.

This clonotype was recorded many times. V usage is TRBV20-1 and J usage is TRBJ2-5, with 9 bases that match TRBD1. Germline loops: CDR1 DFQATT, CDR2 SNEGSKA (reference sequence). This CDR3 comprises 14 residues. The CDR3, as DNA: TGCAGGGCGACCGGACAGGGGTCCCAAGAGACCCAGTACTTC. Translated, it gives CRATGQGSQETQYF.

This clonotype was seen a few times. V usage is TRBV25-1 and J usage is TRBJ1-2; 10 bases are a match to TRBD1. The CDR3 is 15 amino acids. Looked up from germline, CDR1 is MGHDK and CDR2 is SYGVNS. The trim removed 3 bases at V and 8 bases at J, leaving 9 bases unmatched. CDR3 sequence reads: CASSDPAGTGEGYTF. CDR3 DNA sequence: TGTGCCAGCAGTGATCCCGCCGGGACAGGGGAAGGCTACACCTTC.

This clonotype was picked up a small number of times. This chain joins TRBV24-1 and TRBJ2-7; the D call may be TRBD1 or TRBD2 (5 bases each). Germline loops: CDR1 KGHDR, CDR2 SFDVKD. The CDR3 has 14 residues. The V gene lost 5 bases and the J gene lost 2 bases, with 12 bases spanning the gap. The CDR3 spells CATSATGRPYEQYF. The CDR3 bases are TGTGCCACCAGTGCCACGGGACGACCCTACGAGCAGTACTTC.